This T cell receptor beta chain was captured by sequencing in a study of blood T cell repertoires in COVID-19 (dated by TCRdb to 2020 to 2021). General notes on the study: Samples from collaborators originated in the United States, Italy and Spain and spanned both the acute and convalescent phases of COVID-19. The dataset comprised deeply sampled blood TCRbeta repertoires from subjects exposed to, actively infected with, or recovered from COVID-19. The prospective study material was composed of cDNA or gDNA derived from T cells, B-cell-depleted T cells, or PBMCs. The samples were drawn from the first 160 participants of the ongoing ImmuneRACE study and from 950 to 1,500 subjects provided by 6 global collaborators. A freely available public database, intended as a resource for researchers studying the immune response to SARS-CoV-2, is where the repertoires were released. The sample metadata nearly always contained a de-identified subject ID, COVID-19 status, age in years and sex. Where available, HLA class I and class II types were taken from metadata supplied by the sample provider and were not determined by assay-based typing. The paper as a whole reports these results and caveats: The amount of clinical and demographic metadata varied by source and participant and was provided uncurated.

A note on this clone: This receptor's antigen is unknown. No much larger clone exists at a distance of one base, and base qualities are not known.

The immunoSEQ Assay, a bias-controlled multiplex PCR, was used to amplify TCRbeta CDR3 regions from genomic DNA. The original methods were these. Within the assay, amplification of reference gene primers was used to estimate how many nucleated cells each sample contained. Sequence reads were collapsed and filtered to measure the absolute abundance of every unique TCRbeta CDR3 rearrangement. For each sample, productive Simpson clonality was calculated as the square root of Simpson's diversity index over productive rearrangements. TCRdb provides this immuneACCESS table in a form limited to in-frame rearrangements. Some clones are lacking; in checked studies, under half of them reflect an unresolved V gene, and why the rest are absent is not known. That table gives V, J and clone size, and the DNA gave D and trimming. Across this sample there are 260,000 or so clones, with approximately 89% seen only once. Of the sample, more than 0.95% falls within the top ten clones.

In the prospective study, participants were roughly 18 to 100 years old, resided in 20 to 30 geographic areas of the United States, and were enrolled through a virtual design. Cohort assignment in the prospective study relied on participant-reported clinical history from a screening survey and a study questionnaire. Each participant in the prospective study had whole blood, serum and a nasopharyngeal or oropharyngeal swab collected by mobile phlebotomists. Over a 2-month period, participants in the prospective study had the option of providing additional blood draws and questionnaires. Before DNA extraction, blood samples from the prospective study were shipped at room temperature or frozen. Per the germline V gene, LGHNA is the CDR1 and YSLEER is the CDR2. A distance of 9 bases separates the germline ends of V and J, which lose 0 bases and 3 bases respectively. CDR3 length: 15 amino acids, cysteine to phenylalanine. The only DNA kept is the CDR3, 45 bases in frame from the first base.

Here the chain combines TRBV4-3 and TRBJ1-3; the D gene cannot be named for sure. The sample consisted of PBMCs or T cells enriched from blood (not recorded which). The clonotype comes from a woman between 35 and 50 years old with acute COVID-19. The CDR3 loop reads CASSQDPGFGNTIYF. The DNA sequence is given as TGCGCCAGCAGCCAAGATCCCGGGTTTGGAAACACCATATATTTT.